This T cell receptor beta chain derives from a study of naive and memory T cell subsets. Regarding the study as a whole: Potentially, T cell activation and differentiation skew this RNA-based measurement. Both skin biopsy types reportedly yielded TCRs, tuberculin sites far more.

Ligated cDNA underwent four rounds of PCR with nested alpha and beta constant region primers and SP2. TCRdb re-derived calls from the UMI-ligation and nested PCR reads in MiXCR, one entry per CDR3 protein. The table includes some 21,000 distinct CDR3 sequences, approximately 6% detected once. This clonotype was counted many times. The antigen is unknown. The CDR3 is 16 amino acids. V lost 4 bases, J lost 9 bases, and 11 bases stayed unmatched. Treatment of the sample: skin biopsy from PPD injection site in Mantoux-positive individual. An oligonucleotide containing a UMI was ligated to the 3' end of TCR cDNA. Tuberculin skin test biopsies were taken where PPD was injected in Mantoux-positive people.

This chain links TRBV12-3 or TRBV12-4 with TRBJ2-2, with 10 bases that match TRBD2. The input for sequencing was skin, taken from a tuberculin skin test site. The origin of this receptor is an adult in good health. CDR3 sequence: CASSSPAGGPARELFF. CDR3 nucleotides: TGTGCCAGCAGTTCTCCAGCGGGAGGGCCTGCCAGGGAGCTGTTTTTT.